The 26 T cell receptor beta chains below come from one sample, sequenced in a study of T cells after yellow fever vaccination. TCRdb independently ran MiXCR on the 5' RACE reads; one entry per CDR3 protein. The data show some 340,000 distinct CDR3 sequences, about 10% seen once. The input for sequencing was CD4+ T cells sorted from PBMCs, taken 45 days after the yellow fever booster vaccination. These receptors all stem from a man between 18 and 35 years old who received the YFV17D yellow fever vaccine.

The gene calls are TRBV20-1 and TRBJ1-1, with D perhaps TRBD1 (5 bases). V was trimmed by 5 bases and J by 0 bases, leaving 10 bases between them. Germline V gene lookup returns CDR1 DFQATT and CDR2 SNEGSKA (reference sequence). The CDR3 totals 13 residues. CDR3 DNA: TGCAGTGCTTGGACACGTATGAACACTGAAGCTTTCTTT. It yields the protein CSAWTRMNTEAFF.

In its sample, this clonotype was seen a few times. This chain connects TRBV5-1 to TRBJ2-5, with a tentative D call TRBD1 (5 bases). The CDR3 loop spans 17 amino acids. Germline values: CDR1 SGHRS, CDR2 YFSETQ. V was cut by 2 bases and J by 5 bases, with 22 bases left in between. CDR3 sequence (DNA): TGCGCCAGCAGCTTTATTCCGACCCAGGGATCTCCGGAGACCCAGTACTTC. This codes for CASSFIPTQGSPETQYF.

The sample holds a few counts of this clonotype. V is TRBV20-1 and J is TRBJ1-5; the match to TRBD1 covers 7 bases. The junction had 9 bases not matched to a gene; V was cut back by 0 bases and J by 10 bases. Germline loops: CDR1 DFQATT, CDR2 SNEGSKA (reference sequence). CDR3 length equals 14 residues. In DNA form, the CDR3 reads TGCAGTGCTAGAGAAAGGGGACAGAGACACCCCCAGCATTTT. Protein product: CSARERGQRHPQHF.

This clonotype was detected many times. V is TRBV12-3 or TRBV12-4 and J is TRBJ2-3, with unresolved D. Trimming removed 3 bases at V and 6 bases at J, with 7 bases between. There are 12 residues in the CDR3. DNA of the CDR3: TGTGCCAGCAGTTTTATCCAGGATACGCAGTATTTT. Residues: CASSFIQDTQYF.

This clonotype was observed at least ten times. The chain joins TRBV4-3 to TRBJ1-2; 10 bases are shared with TRBD1. The CDR3 sequence is 14 residues long. V dropped 4 bases and J dropped 8; count of bases not matched to a gene: 7. Germline V gives CDR1 LGHNA, CDR2 YSLEER. As DNA, the CDR3 is TGCGCCAGCAGCCGAGCCGGGACAGGGGCCGGCTACACCTTC. It encodes CASSRAGTGAGYTF.

V usage is TRBV30 and J usage is TRBJ2-7, with 8 positions matching TRBD2. J lost 6 bases, V lost 0 bases, and 10 bases had no gene match. The CDR3 has 15 amino acids. The germline V gene encodes CDR1 GTSNPN and CDR2 SVGIG (reference sequence). CDR3 coding DNA: TGTGCCTGGAGTGTCGACTACCTTAGCGGGGCCGAGCAGTACTTC. Amino acid sequence: CAWSVDYLSGAEQYF.

Ten or more counts support this clonotype. This rearrangement joins TRBV20-1 to TRBJ2-3, with 12 bases that match TRBD2. J lost 4 bases, V lost 1 base, and 3 bases had no gene match. Germline values: CDR1 DFQATT, CDR2 SNEGSKA (reference sequence). This CDR3 comprises 15 residues. The CDR3 region is CSARALAGGSDTQYF. The CDR3 DNA reads TGCAGTGCTAGAGCACTAGCGGGGGGATCAGATACGCAGTATTTT.

This clonotype was seen many times. This chain uses TRBV7-2 with TRBJ1-2, with 12 bases identical to TRBD1. The CDR3 is 17 residues long. V shed 3 bases, J shed 2 bases, and the junction held 7 bases outside the gene matches. Germline CDR1 is SGHTA and CDR2 is FQGNSA. The CDR3 coding sequence is TGTGCCAGCAGCTTTACCAGGGACAGGGGGCGAAACTATGGCTACACCTTC. Amino acids: CASSFTRDRGRNYGYTF. Drawing the rest from reference TRBV7-2 and TRBJ1-2, the complete variable domain is GAGVSQSPSNKVTEKGKDVELRCDPISGHTALYWYRQSLGQGLEFLIYFQGNSAPDKSGLPSDRFSAERTGGSVSTLTIQRTQQEDSAVYLCASSFTRDRGRNYGYTFGSGTRLTVV.

In this sample, this clonotype turned up a few times. The V gene is TRBV7-3, the J gene TRBJ2-5; TRBD2 is a possible D gene (7 bases). V lost 2 bases to trimming and J lost 5 bases, with 15 bases between them. The V gene's germline CDR1 is SGHTA and CDR2 FQGTGA. The CDR3 has 15 residues. CDR3 bases: TGTGCCAGCAGCTTAGGGGGGGCCGTAGGGGAGACCCAGTACTTC. Its translation: CASSLGGAVGETQYF.

The rearrangement joins TRBV6-5 to TRBJ1-1; no clear D gene. With 0 bases removed from V and 0 bases from J, the gap between germline ends came to 11 bases. This CDR3 contains 16 residues. Looked up from germline, CDR1 is MNHEY and CDR2 is SVGAGI. CDR3 in amino acids: CASSYSWSPMNTEAFF. The CDR3 DNA follows: TGTGCCAGCAGTTACTCGTGGAGCCCCATGAACACTGAAGCTTTCTTT.

This clonotype was counted a few times. The chain joins TRBV7-2 to TRBJ2-5, with a possible D match to TRBD2 (5 bases). Germline V gene data show CDR1 as SGHTA and CDR2 as FQGNSA. V lost 4 bases and J lost 5, with 11 bases in between. CDR3 length equals 13 residues. CDR3 sequence (DNA): TGTGCCAGCAGCTCTATCTGGAGGGAGACCCAGTACTTC. This codes for CASSSIWRETQYF.

This clonotype was seen ten or more times. DNA for the CDR3: TGTGCCAGCAGCATTCGGACCGGCGGGGGGGAGCTGTTTTTT. It codes for CASSIRTGGGELFF. The chain combines TRBV9 with TRBJ2-2; D possibly corresponds to TRBD2 (5 bases). CDR1 and CDR2 (germline): SGDLS, YYNGEE. The V end was cut by 4 bases, the J end by 8 bases, with 15 bases between. The CDR3 loop spans 14 amino acids.

This clonotype turned up a few times. V is TRBV28 and J is TRBJ2-5, with D unclear. Trimming removed 10 bases from V and 5 bases from J, with 8 bases in between. The CDR3 covers 10 residues. Germline V gene data show CDR1 as MDHEN and CDR2 as SYDVKM. DNA for the CDR3: TGTGCCACCCTGAGGGAGACCCAGTACTTC. Translated: CATLRETQYF.

This clonotype was detected a few times. This sequence joins TRBV6-2 or TRBV6-3 and TRBJ2-5; 11 bases are a match to TRBD2. The length of the CDR3 is 16 residues. Germline V gene data show CDR1 as MNHEY and CDR2 as SVGEGT. Trimming took 6 bases from V and 8 from J; bases not matched to a gene: 14. CDR3 sequence (DNA): TGTGCCAGCAGCTTAATCGGGACTAGCGGCCTCCAAACCCAGTACTTC. Translated: CASSLIGTSGLQTQYF.

The gene calls are TRBV24-1 and TRBJ1-2; D ambiguous. CDR1 KGHDR and CDR2 SFDVKD come from the germline V gene. V lost 3 bases to trimming and J lost 8 bases, with 9 bases between them. The CDR3 is 12 residues long. CDR3 bases: TGTGCCACCAGTGATACCGTCTGGGGCTACACCTTC. Translated: CATSDTVWGYTF.

J is TRBJ2-7 and V is TRBV5-4; D is unresolved. V was shortened by 4 bases and J by 5 bases, with 10 bases between the two germline ends. The length of the CDR3 is 12 residues. CDR1 and CDR2 (germline): SGHNT, YYREEE (reference sequence). The CDR3 is CASSPGRNEQYF. CDR3 nucleotide sequence: TGTGCCAGCAGCCCCGGAAGGAACGAGCAGTACTTC.

This clonotype turned up a few times. The gene calls are TRBV6-2 or TRBV6-3 and TRBJ2-7, with D tentatively TRBD2 (5 bases). Trimming shortened V by 6 bases and J by 1 base, and 16 bases separated the two germline ends. The CDR3 totals 15 residues. Germline-derived CDR1 and CDR2 are MNHEY and SVGEGT. This chain's CDR3 is CASSIRRGPSYEQYV. CDR3 nucleotide sequence: TGTGCCAGCAGCATACGTCGGGGTCCTTCCTACGAGCAGTACGTC.

This clonotype was counted a few times. This chain joins TRBV6-2 or TRBV6-3 and TRBJ2-3; D possibly uses TRBD1 or TRBD2 (5 bases each). Per germline, CDR1 MNHEY and CDR2 SVGEGT. Trimming removed 5 bases at V and 0 bases at J, with 12 bases between. The CDR3 is 15 residues long. CDR3 sequence (DNA): TGTGCCAGCAGTCGGGGCGGCGGAAGCACAGATACGCAGTATTTT. It translates to CASSRGGGSTDTQYF.

This clonotype came up a few times. This chain uses TRBV7-8 with TRBJ1-2; TRBD1 matches 7 bases. CDR1 is SGHVS, CDR2 FQNEAQ, per germline. The ends lost 5 bases at V and 3 bases at J; junction bases unmatched: 12. This CDR3 region has 16 residues. The CDR3 DNA follows: TGTGCCAGCAGCCCAGGGGGGCTGGGGCTTGACTATGGCTACACCTTC. This sequence encodes CASSPGGLGLDYGYTF.

This clonotype appeared a few times. This rearrangement joins TRBV5-1 to TRBJ1-5; possibly TRBD1 for D (5 bases). The CDR3 runs 14 residues. The germline V gene encodes CDR1 SGHRS and CDR2 YFSETQ. V was shortened by 9 bases and J by 2 bases, with 15 bases between the two germline ends. CDR3 nucleotide sequence: TGCGCCACAGGTAGGGGAGGGGGCAATCAGCCCCAGCATTTT. Amino acids: CATGRGGGNQPQHF. Combining the CDR3 with reference TRBV5-1 and TRBJ1-5 gives the whole variable domain KAGVTQTPRYLIKTRGQQVTLSCSPISGHRSVSWYQQTPGQGLQFLFEYFSETQRNKGNFPGRFSGRQFSNSRSEMNVSTLELGDSALYLCATGRGGGNQPQHFGDGTRLSIL.

The rearrangement joins TRBV7-2 to TRBJ1-1; no clear D gene. V shed 1 base and J shed 5 bases, with 11 bases lying between them. Germline lookup yields CDR1 SGHTA and CDR2 FQGNSA. The CDR3 is 14 amino acids. CDR3 nucleotides: TGTGCCAGCAGCTTAGTCACCCGCCGGACTGAAGCTTTCTTT. The encoded protein is CASSLVTRRTEAFF.

J is TRBJ1-6 and V is TRBV6-1; no definite D call. This CDR3 spans 13 amino acids. Germline CDR1 reads MNHNS; CDR2 reads SASEGT. Trimming took 8 bases from V and 9 from J, leaving 14 bases between them. CDR3 region: CASLESGISPLHF. The CDR3 DNA reads as TGTGCCAGCCTGGAGTCCGGGATTTCACCCCTCCACTTT.

A few counts support this clonotype. The chain has TRBV6-5 and TRBJ1-4; D remains unclear. There are 14 residues in the CDR3. CDR1 and CDR2 from the germline V gene are MNHEY and SVGAGI. Trimming shortened V by 5 bases and J by 7 bases, and 14 bases separated the two germline ends. The CDR3 reads CASSLWRVGEKLFF. The CDR3 coding sequence is TGTGCCAGCAGTCTTTGGAGGGTGGGTGAAAAACTGTTTTTT.

This clonotype was seen repeatedly, ten times or more. V usage is TRBV7-9 and J usage is TRBJ1-1; 9 bases are a match to TRBD1. This CDR3 is built from 17 residues. With 3 bases clipped from V and 1 base from J, the junction kept 9 bases outside the gene matches. Germline V gene data show CDR1 as SEHNR and CDR2 as FQNEAQ (reference sequence). As DNA, the CDR3 is TGTGCCAGCAGCTTCCCCGGGACAGGGACTTGGAACACTGAAGCTTTCTTT. Translating gives CASSFPGTGTWNTEAFF.

The rearrangement joins TRBV9 to TRBJ1-1; possibly TRBD1 for D (6 bases). Germline V lookup: CDR1 SGDLS, CDR2 YYNGEE. Between the trimmed V and J ends, which lost 4 bases and 5 bases, there was a span of 15 bases. The CDR3 runs 14 residues. Here the CDR3 DNA reads TGTGCCAGCAGCCCCCAGCAGGGGAGAACTGAAGCTTTCTTT. Protein sequence: CASSPQQGRTEAFF.

This clonotype has ten or more counts. V usage is TRBV6-5 and J usage is TRBJ1-2; 7 bases line up with TRBD1. Germline CDR1 is MNHEY and CDR2 is SVGAGI. The V and J ends lost 4 bases and 6 bases, in that order; junction bases with no gene match: 8. The CDR3 totals 14 residues. The CDR3 DNA is TGTGCCAGCAGTTCCTACGGGACAGCTAATGGCTACACCTTC. This gives the protein CASSSYGTANGYTF.